This T cell receptor beta chain is drawn from a study of identical twins. Germline V gene data show CDR1 as MNHEY and CDR2 as SVGEGT. The CDR3 is made up of 21 amino acids. The V segment lost 6 bases and the J segment 1 base; nucleotides outside the gene matches: 24. In TCRdb, the 5' RACE reads were re-called with MiXCR into one record per CDR3 protein. The sample consists of about 920,000 distinct CDR3 sequences, around an eighth of them appearing once. The sample was also reused in another study, on yellow fever vaccine responses in identical twins.

Sequencing input: PBMCs. This TCR came from a woman younger than 30 in good health. The chain links TRBV6-2 or TRBV6-3 to TRBJ2-1; the match to TRBD2 covers 7 bases. The CDR3 protein is CASSPVRATAGVVGSYNEQFF. CDR3 in DNA: TGTGCCAGCAGCCCCGTGCGAGCTACGGCGGGAGTCGTTGGGTCCTACAATGAGCAGTTCTTC.